The 15 T cell receptor beta chains below come from one sample, sequenced in a study of T cell responses to AZD1222 COVID-19 vaccine. The data were produced by immunoSEQ multiplex PCR, yet TCRdb's version contains in-frame clones alone and is incomplete. The table includes 240,000 or so clones, 93% detected once. Sample: peripheral blood, taken on day 0 of AZD1222 vaccination. These receptors were collected from an adult in good health.

The chain uses TRBV9 and TRBJ1-5; TRBD1 might be the D (6 bases). The germline V gene encodes CDR1 SGDLS and CDR2 YYNGEE. The V end lost 0 bases, the J end lost 5 bases, and 12 bases lay between the germline ends. The length of the CDR3 is 15 residues. The CDR3 sequence: CASSVEGGTDQPQHF. The CDR3 region has the DNA TGTGCCAGCAGCGTAGAGGGGGGGACCGATCAGCCCCAGCATTTT.

The J gene is TRBJ2-1, the V gene TRBV7-9, with TRBD2 matching 15 bases. This CDR3 spans 19 amino acids. Germline values: CDR1 SEHNR, CDR2 FQNEAQ (reference sequence). Unmatched junction bases numbered 8, after V lost 5 bases and J lost 0 bases. The CDR3 bases are TGTGCCAGCAGCCCCCCCGGGACTAGCGGGGGGAGCTCCTACAATGAGCAGTTCTTC. This codes for CASSPPGTSGGSSYNEQFF.

This rearrangement joins TRBV27 to TRBJ1-1; D gene ambiguous. The length of the CDR3 is 13 residues. Trimming left V 8 bases short and J 1 base short, with 11 bases between. Per germline, CDR1 MNHEY and CDR2 SMNVEV (reference sequence). The CDR3 nucleotides read TGTGCCAGCGTAGGACTGACGAACACTGAAGCTTTCTTT. This codes for CASVGLTNTEAFF.

The CDR3 region is CASSVGGQGASYNEQFF. CDR3 DNA sequence: TGTGCCAGCAGCGTAGGTGGACAGGGGGCGTCCTACAATGAGCAGTTCTTC. The rearrangement joins TRBV9 to TRBJ2-1; 11 nucleotides line up with TRBD1. The CDR3 has 17 residues. Germline V gene data show CDR1 as SGDLS and CDR2 as YYNGEE. Unmatched junction bases numbered 3, after V lost 0 bases and J lost 1 base.

The rearrangement joins TRBV28 to TRBJ2-2; no clear D gene. The CDR3 is 15 amino acids. With 6 bases removed from V and 4 bases from J, the gap between germline ends came to 15 bases. CDR1 is MDHEN, CDR2 SYDVKM, per germline. CDR3 nucleotides: TGTGCCAGCAGCCCGCGCTGGTATGTCACCGGGGAGCTGTTTTTT. Its protein product is CASSPRWYVTGELFF.

This clone was counted once. J is TRBJ2-7 and V is TRBV7-2; possible D gene TRBD2, 6 bases. This CDR3 is built from 15 residues. Trimming pared 3 bases from V and 1 base from J, leaving 13 bases between. Germline lookup yields CDR1 SGHTA and CDR2 FQGNSA. The CDR3 protein is CASSFDGGWSYEQYF. Written as DNA, the CDR3 is TGTGCCAGCAGCTTCGACGGGGGATGGTCCTACGAGCAGTACTTC.

Details on this clone: Germline is not matched at one junction end, which may reflect a read error. This sequence joins TRBV9 and TRBJ2-7; 8 bases are a match to TRBD2. In germline, CDR1 is SGDLS, CDR2 YYNGEE. CDR3 length: 14 amino acids. The CDR3 sequence is CASSVSRTSGNVHF. CDR3 DNA sequence: TGTGCCAGCAGCGTATCGCGCACTAGCGGAAACGTGCACTTC.

The rearrangement uses TRBV28 and TRBJ1-1; 8 nucleotides align to TRBD1. The CDR3 consists of 15 residues. Germline V gene sequence: CDR1 MDHEN, CDR2 SYDVKM. V was pared by 2 bases and J by 7 bases, with 9 bases of the junction left unmatched. The CDR3 reads CASSLVTGGRDEAFF. The CDR3 nucleotides read TGTGCCAGCAGTTTAGTCACAGGGGGAAGGGATGAAGCTTTCTTT.

The rearrangement links TRBV3-1 (or the pseudogene TRBV3-2) to TRBJ2-1; 9 bases are a match to TRBD2. CDR3 size: 14 residues. With V trimmed by 10 bases and J by 9 bases, 13 bases remained unmatched. Germline CDR1 and CDR2: LGHDT and YNNKEL (reference sequence). The CDR3 DNA reads TGTGCCACAGGACGACGCGGGAGGGCGGGTGAGCAGTTCTTC. This gives the protein CATGRRGRAGEQFF.

The V call is TRBV12-3 or TRBV12-4, the J call TRBJ1-1; no firm D call. Trimming took off 4 bases at V and 6 bases at J, with 9 bases between the two ends. This CDR3 is 12 amino acids long. CDR3 in amino acids: CASSSPGAEAFF. The CDR3 DNA follows: TGTGCCAGCAGTTCCCCTGGGGCTGAAGCTTTCTTT.

The chain links TRBV18 to TRBJ1-2; 9 bases fit TRBD1. The germline gives CDR1 KGHSH, CDR2 LQKENI. CDR3 length: 13 amino acids. V lost 5 bases, J lost 8 bases, and 6 bases stayed unmatched. CDR3 bases: TGTGCCAGCTCAAAGGACAGGGGACGCGGCTACACCTTC. The encoded protein is CASSKDRGRGYTF.

The chain joins TRBV10-3 to TRBJ2-7; maybe TRBD2 (5 bases). V lost 4 bases to trimming and J lost 0 bases, with 13 bases between them. The CDR3 is 15 residues long. CDR1 and CDR2 from the germline V gene are ENHRY and SYGVKD. CDR3 DNA sequence: TGTGCCATCAGTGGTAGTAGCGCCGTCTCCTACGAGCAGTACTTC. Amino acids: CAISGSSAVSYEQYF.

The V and J genes are TRBV7-9 and TRBJ2-7, with D possibly TRBD1 on 6 matching bases. The V end was cut by 4 bases, the J end by 2 bases, with 12 bases between. Germline values: CDR1 SEHNR, CDR2 FQNEAQ (reference sequence). The CDR3 consists of 14 residues. This CDR3 is CASSSRAGAYEQYF. The CDR3 DNA sequence: TGTGCCAGCAGCTCACGGGCAGGGGCCTACGAGCAGTACTTC.

This clone was detected a few times. The chain couples TRBV28 to TRBJ1-5; D perhaps matches TRBD1 (5 bases). CDR3 size: 15 residues. In germline, CDR1 is MDHEN, CDR2 SYDVKM. Trimming stripped 4 bases from V and 8 bases from J, with 18 bases between. The CDR3 DNA sequence: TGTGCCAGCAGTTATAGGGCAGGGCTAGGAGAGCCCCAGCATTTT. It translates to CASSYRAGLGEPQHF.

This chain joins TRBV6-1 and TRBJ2-7, with 9 bases identical to TRBD2. J was trimmed by 2 bases and V by 1 base; bases with no gene match: 3. The CDR3 runs 15 residues. Germline values: CDR1 MNHNS, CDR2 SASEGT. Here the CDR3 reads CASSEDLAGPYEQYF. CDR3 nucleotide sequence: TGTGCCAGCAGTGAAGACCTAGCGGGGCCCTACGAGCAGTACTTC.